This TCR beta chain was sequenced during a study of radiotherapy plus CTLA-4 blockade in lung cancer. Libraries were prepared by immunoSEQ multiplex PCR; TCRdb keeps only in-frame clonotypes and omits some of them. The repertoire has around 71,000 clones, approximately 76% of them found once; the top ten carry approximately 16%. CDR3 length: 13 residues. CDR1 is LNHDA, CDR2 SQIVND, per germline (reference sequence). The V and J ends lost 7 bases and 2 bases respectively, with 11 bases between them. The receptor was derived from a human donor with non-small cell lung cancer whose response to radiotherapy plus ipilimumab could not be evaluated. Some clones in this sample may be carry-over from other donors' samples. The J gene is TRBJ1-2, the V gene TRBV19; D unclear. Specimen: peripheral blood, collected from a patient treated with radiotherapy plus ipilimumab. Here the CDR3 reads CASNGGQNYGYTF. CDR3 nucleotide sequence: TGTGCCAGTAATGGAGGGCAGAACTATGGCTACACCTTC. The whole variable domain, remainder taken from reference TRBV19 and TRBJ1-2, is DGGITQSPKYLFRKEGQNVTLSCEQNLNHDAMYWYRQDPGQGLRLIYYSQIVNDFQKGDIAEGYSVSREKKESFPLTVTSAQKNPTAFYLCASNGGQNYGYTFGSGTRLTVV.